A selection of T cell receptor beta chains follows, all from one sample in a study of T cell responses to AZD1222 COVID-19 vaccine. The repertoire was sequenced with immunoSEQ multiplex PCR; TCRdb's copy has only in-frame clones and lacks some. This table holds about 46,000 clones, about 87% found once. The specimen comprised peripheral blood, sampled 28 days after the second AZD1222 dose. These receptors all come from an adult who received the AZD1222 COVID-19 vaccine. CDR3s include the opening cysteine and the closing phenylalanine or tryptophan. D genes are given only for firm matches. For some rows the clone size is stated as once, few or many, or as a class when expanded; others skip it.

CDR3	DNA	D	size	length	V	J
CASSLVSDPYEKLFF	TGTGCCAGCAGCTTGGTCTCCGACCCTTACGAAAAACTGTTTTTT	-	-	15	TRBV5-4	TRBJ1-4
CASSYRSTRGNEQFF	TGTGCCAGCAGTTACCGCAGTACCAGGGGCAATGAGCAGTTCTTC	-	-	15	TRBV6-2/TRBV6-3	TRBJ2-1
CASSSDGNQPQHF	TGCGCCAGCAGCTCGGACGGGAATCAGCCCCAGCATTTT	-	few	13	TRBV5-1	TRBJ1-5
CASSLDRGGGQPQHF	TGCGCCAGCAGCCTCGACCGGGGAGGGGGCCAGCCCCAGCATTTT	TRBD1	-	15	TRBV4-1	TRBJ1-5
CASSQEEGAGSYEQYF	TGCGCCAGCAGCCAAGAGGAGGGGGCAGGCTCCTACGAGCAGTACTTC	-	-	16	TRBV4-1	TRBJ2-7
CASSTASRDEQFF	TGTGCCAGTAGTACCGCGTCGAGAGATGAGCAGTTCTTC	-	-	13	TRBV19	TRBJ2-1
CASSSHDRGTGELFF	TGTGCCAGCAGTTCCCATGACAGGGGAACCGGGGAGCTGTTTTTT	TRBD1	-	15	TRBV6-1	TRBJ2-2
CASSQVGNTEAFF	TGCGCCAGCAGCCAGGTCGGGAACACTGAAGCTTTCTTT	-	-	13	TRBV4-1	TRBJ1-1
CASSQRGSSNEQFF	TGTGCCAGCAGCCAAAGGGGTTCGTCCAATGAGCAGTTCTTC	-	-	14	TRBV3-1/TRBV3-2	TRBJ2-1
CASSTQGPTYEQYF	TGCGCCAGCAGCACTCAGGGGCCGACCTACGAGCAGTACTTC	-	-	14	TRBV5-1	TRBJ2-7
CATSRAGQGEKLFF	TGTGCCACCAGCAGGGCGGGTCAGGGTGAAAAACTGTTTTTT	-	-	14	TRBV15	TRBJ1-4
CASSADGSGYNEQFF	TGTGCCAGCAGCGCGGACGGCTCTGGGTACAATGAGCAGTTCTTC	-	once	15	TRBV7-3	TRBJ2-1
CASKAAGGSYEQYF	TGTGCCAGTAAGGCGGCAGGAGGCTCCTACGAGCAGTACTTC	-	-	14	TRBV19	TRBJ2-7
CASSQQQGATYEQYF	TGCGCCAGCAGCCAGCAACAGGGGGCTACCTACGAGCAGTACTTC	TRBD1	few	15	TRBV4-3	TRBJ2-7
CASSQIAGKQKFF	TGCGCCAGCAGCCAAATAGCGGGAAAACAGAAGTTCTTC	TRBD2	-	13	TRBV4-1	TRBJ2-1
CASSIRTGTSVDTQYF	TGCGCCAGCAGCATCAGGACCGGGACTAGCGTTGATACGCAGTATTTT	TRBD2	-	16	TRBV5-1	TRBJ2-3
CASRPSSGNTIYF	TGCGCCAGCAGGCCCAGCTCTGGAAACACCATATATTTT	-	-	13	TRBV5-1	TRBJ1-3
CASSLGTGKSNQPQHF	TGTGCCAGCAGCTTGGGGACAGGGAAAAGCAATCAGCCCCAGCATTTT	TRBD1	-	16	TRBV5-6	TRBJ1-5
CASSKRDRGTGANVLTF	TGCGCCAGCAGCAAGCGGGACAGGGGAACTGGGGCCAACGTCCTGACTTTC	TRBD1	-	17	TRBV5-1	TRBJ2-6
CSARNGGASGSSTDTQYF	TGCAGCGCACGAAATGGGGGAGCTAGCGGGAGCAGCACAGATACGCAGTATTTT	TRBD2	-	18	TRBV29-1	TRBJ2-3
CASSLGMNTEAFF	TGCGCCAGCAGCTTGGGTATGAACACTGAAGCTTTCTTT	-	-	13	TRBV5-1	TRBJ1-1
CASSEGQAPNTEAFF	TGTGCCAGTAGTGAGGGACAGGCCCCGAACACTGAAGCTTTCTTT	TRBD1	-	15	TRBV19	TRBJ1-1
CASSLWSGPYEQYF	TGCGCCAGCAGCTTGTGGAGCGGGCCCTACGAGCAGTACTTC	-	-	14	TRBV5-1	TRBJ2-7
CASSVDLGRTINYGYTF	TGTGCCAGCAGCGTAGATCTCGGCAGAACAATTAACTATGGCTACACCTTC	-	-	17	TRBV9	TRBJ1-2
CASSRTTQDAEAFF	TGCGCCAGCAGTCGGACGACACAGGATGCTGAAGCTTTCTTT	-	-	14	TRBV5-1	TRBJ1-1
CASSFNPGQGNGANVLTF	TGTGCCAGCAGTTTTAATCCGGGACAGGGTAATGGGGCCAACGTCCTGACTTTC	TRBD1	-	18	TRBV7-9	TRBJ2-6
CASSYSWSTGELFF	TGTGCCAGCAGTTACTCTTGGAGTACCGGGGAGCTGTTTTTT	-	once	14	TRBV6-5	TRBJ2-2
CASSELAGSYEQYF	TGTGCCAGCAGTGAACTAGCGGGCTCCTACGAGCAGTACTTC	TRBD2	once	14	TRBV25-1	TRBJ2-7
CASSHGRGLGYTF	TGTGCCAGCTCCCACGGGAGGGGGCTTGGCTACACCTTC	TRBD1	-	13	TRBV28	TRBJ1-2
CASSLQRRTDTQYF	TGTGCCAGCAGCCTCCAAAGACGCACAGATACGCAGTATTTT	-	-	14	TRBV11-2	TRBJ2-3
CASSLLGSSYEQYF	TGTGCCAGCAGCTTACTAGGGAGCTCCTACGAGCAGTACTTC	-	once	14	TRBV7-9	TRBJ2-7
CASSDDSYNEQFF	TGTGCCAGCAGTGATGACAGCTACAATGAGCAGTTCTTC	-	-	13	TRBV6-1	TRBJ2-1
CASSPSSGQQFF	TGTGCCAGCAGCCCATCTAGCGGGCAGCAGTTCTTC	TRBD2	-	12	TRBV5-6	TRBJ2-1
CASTPNRRGNQPQHF	TGTGCCAGCACCCCCAATCGGAGGGGCAATCAGCCCCAGCATTTT	-	-	15	TRBV28	TRBJ1-5
CASSQDRSTNYEQYF	TGTGCCAGCAGCCAAGATAGGTCTACCAATTACGAGCAGTACTTC	-	once	15	TRBV4-2	TRBJ2-7
CASGLADYHNEQFF	TGTGCTAGTGGTTTGGCCGACTACCACAATGAGCAGTTCTTC	-	-	14	TRBV12-5	TRBJ2-1
CASSILSGATGELFF	TGTGCCAGTAGTATTTTGTCCGGAGCAACCGGGGAGCTGTTTTTT	-	-	15	TRBV19	TRBJ2-2
CASSSRTTRTYEQYF	TGTGCCAGCAGCTCACGGACAACCCGCACCTACGAGCAGTACTTC	-	once	15	TRBV13	TRBJ2-7
CASRTLKQSSYEQYF	TGTGCCAGCAGAACCTTAAAGCAGAGCTCCTACGAGCAGTACTTC	-	-	15	TRBV11-2	TRBJ2-7
CASSRDSYSNQPQHF	TGTGCCAGTAGTAGGGACAGCTATAGCAATCAGCCCCAGCATTTT	TRBD1	-	15	TRBV19	TRBJ1-5
CASSIVAGQGAYEQYF	TGTGCCAGTAGTATAGTTGCGGGACAGGGGGCCTACGAGCAGTACTTC	TRBD1	few	16	TRBV19	TRBJ2-7
CASSYGYQPQHF	TGTGCCAGCAGTTACGGTTATCAGCCCCAGCATTTT	-	-	12	TRBV6-6	TRBJ1-5
CASSIRQDGYEQYF	TGTGCCAGCAGTATTCGACAGGACGGGTACGAGCAGTACTTC	-	-	14	TRBV2	TRBJ2-7
CASSLFAGEGQPQHF	TGCGCCAGCAGCTTGTTCGCAGGGGAGGGTCAGCCCCAGCATTTT	-	-	15	TRBV5-1	TRBJ1-5